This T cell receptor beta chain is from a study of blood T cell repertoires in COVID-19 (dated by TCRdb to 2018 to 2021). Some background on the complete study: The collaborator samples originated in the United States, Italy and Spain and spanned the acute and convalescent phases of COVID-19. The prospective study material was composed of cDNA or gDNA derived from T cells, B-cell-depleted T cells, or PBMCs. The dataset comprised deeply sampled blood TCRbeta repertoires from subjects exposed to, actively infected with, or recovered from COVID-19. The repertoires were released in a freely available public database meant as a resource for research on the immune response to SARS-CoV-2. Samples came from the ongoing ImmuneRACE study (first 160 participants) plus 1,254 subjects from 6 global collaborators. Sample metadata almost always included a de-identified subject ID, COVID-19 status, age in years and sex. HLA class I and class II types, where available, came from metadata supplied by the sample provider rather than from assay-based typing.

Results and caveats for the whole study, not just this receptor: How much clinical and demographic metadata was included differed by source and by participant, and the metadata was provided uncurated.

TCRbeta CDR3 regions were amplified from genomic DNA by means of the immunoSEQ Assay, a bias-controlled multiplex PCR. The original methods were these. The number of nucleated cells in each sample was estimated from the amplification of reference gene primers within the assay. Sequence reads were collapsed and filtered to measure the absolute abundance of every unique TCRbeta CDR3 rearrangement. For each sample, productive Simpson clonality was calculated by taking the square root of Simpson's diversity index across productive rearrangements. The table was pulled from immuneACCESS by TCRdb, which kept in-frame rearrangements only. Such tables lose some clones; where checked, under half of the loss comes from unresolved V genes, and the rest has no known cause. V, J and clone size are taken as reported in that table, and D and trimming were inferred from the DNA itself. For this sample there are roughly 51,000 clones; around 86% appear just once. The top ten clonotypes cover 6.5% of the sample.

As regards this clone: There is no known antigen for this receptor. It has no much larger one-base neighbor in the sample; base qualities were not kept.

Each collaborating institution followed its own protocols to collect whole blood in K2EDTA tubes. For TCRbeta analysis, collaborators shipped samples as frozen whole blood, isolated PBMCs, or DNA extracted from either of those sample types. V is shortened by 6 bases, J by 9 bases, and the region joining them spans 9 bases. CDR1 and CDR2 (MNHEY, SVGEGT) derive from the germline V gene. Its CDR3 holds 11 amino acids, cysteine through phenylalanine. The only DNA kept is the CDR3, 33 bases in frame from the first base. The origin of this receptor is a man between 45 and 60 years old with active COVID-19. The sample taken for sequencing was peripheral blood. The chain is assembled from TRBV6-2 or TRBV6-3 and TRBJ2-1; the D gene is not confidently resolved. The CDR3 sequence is CASSRGGEQFF. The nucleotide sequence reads TGTGCCAGCAGCCGTGGCGGTGAGCAGTTCTTC.